This TCR beta chain was documented in a study of molecular identifiers for immune sequencing clone quantification. For the study at large: Replicates involved a five-way split of RNA from roughly 20,000 or 100,000 naive CD8 cells, with sequencing of four.

It was with previously described methods and listed TCR primers that bulk TCR libraries were made. TCRdb re-analysed the PCR reads in MiXCR, keeping a single row per CDR3 protein. The repertoire holds about 70,000 distinct CDR3 sequences, with 15% to 20% as singletons. Unmatched junction bases numbered 11, after V lost 1 base and J lost 6 bases. This CDR3 has 16 residues. Germline lookup yields CDR1 MGHRA and CDR2 YSYEKL. This clonotype came up many times. Its antigen is unidentified. The study, taken as a whole, reports: In naive cells, clones above 20 RNA copies held under 1% of molecules, whereas in effector cells they held over 98%.

The chain carries TRBV4-1 and TRBJ2-5; 7 nucleotides agree with TRBD1. Specimen: naive CD8+ T cells from blood, with Jurkat cell RNA spiked in. Subset specified: FACS-sorted CD8+CD4-CCR7+CD45RA+ naive T cells. The TCR originated in a human donor in good health. Some libraries in this study had Jurkat cell RNA spiked in. The CDR3 spells CASSQVGGQGEKTQYF. In DNA, the CDR3 is TGCGCCAGCAGCCAAGTGGGCGGGCAGGGGGAGAAGACCCAGTACTTC.